A selection of T cell receptor beta chains follows, all from one sample in a study of blood T cell repertoires in COVID-19. Generated by immunoSEQ multiplex PCR, the TCRdb table keeps only in-frame clones and is missing some. The table includes 300,000 or so clones, roughly 85% detected once. Sequencing used PBMCs or T cells enriched from blood (not recorded which). These TCRs come from a woman in her 30s who had recovered from COVID-19. The CDR3 runs from the conserved cysteine through the conserved F or W. D genes are given only for firm matches. Size tells how often a clone was seen (once, few, many) or the class of an expanded clone, and some rows leave it out.

len: 12
abundance: NA
j_gene: TRBJ1-1
d_gene: NA
v_gene: TRBV6-4
CDR3nt: TGTGCCAGCAGGCAGGGGAACACTGAAGCTTTCTTT
CDR3aa: CASRQGNTEAFF

len: 18
abundance: NA
j_gene: TRBJ2-2
d_gene: TRBD2
v_gene: TRBV6-6
CDR3nt: TGTGCCAGCAGTCCTCGGACTAGCGGGGGGGCGAACACCGGGGAGCTGTTTTTT
CDR3aa: CASSPRTSGGANTGELFF

len: 12
abundance: NA
j_gene: TRBJ1-2
d_gene: TRBD1
v_gene: TRBV11-3
CDR3nt: TGTGCCAGCGCGCACAGGGGAAATGGCTACACCTTC
CDR3aa: CASAHRGNGYTF

len: 15
abundance: NA
j_gene: TRBJ2-2
d_gene: TRBD2
v_gene: TRBV19
CDR3nt: TGTGCCAGTAGTATGGCGGGGGGGACCACCGGGGAGCTGTTTTTT
CDR3aa: CASSMAGGTTGELFF

len: 13
abundance: NA
j_gene: TRBJ1-2
d_gene: NA
v_gene: TRBV7-8
CDR3nt: TGTGCCAGCTCTCGTGGGGGGGGCTATGGCTACACCTTC
CDR3aa: CASSRGGGYGYTF

len: 15
abundance: NA
j_gene: TRBJ1-1
d_gene: TRBD1
v_gene: TRBV14
CDR3nt: TGTGCCAGCAGCCAACGACAGGGATTGGGCACTGAAGCTTTCTTT
CDR3aa: CASSQRQGLGTEAFF

len: 14
abundance: NA
j_gene: TRBJ2-3
d_gene: NA
v_gene: TRBV6-5
CDR3nt: TGTGCCAGCAGGGACAGACTTTCATCAGATACGCAGTATTTT
CDR3aa: CASRDRLSSDTQYF

len: 12
abundance: NA
j_gene: TRBJ2-7
d_gene: TRBD1
v_gene: TRBV12-3/TRBV12-4
CDR3nt: TGTGCCAGCACCCCGACAGGGCACGAGCAGTACTTC
CDR3aa: CASTPTGHEQYF

len: 15
abundance: NA
j_gene: TRBJ1-2
d_gene: TRBD1
v_gene: TRBV20-1
CDR3nt: TGCAGTGCTAGTATCGACAGGGGGGGAGACTATGGCTACACCTTC
CDR3aa: CSASIDRGGDYGYTF

len: 13
abundance: NA
j_gene: TRBJ1-1
d_gene: TRBD1
v_gene: TRBV10-2
CDR3nt: TGCGCCAGCAGCGTAACAGGGGGCTCTGAAGCTTTCTTT
CDR3aa: CASSVTGGSEAFF

len: 18
abundance: NA
j_gene: TRBJ1-1
d_gene: NA
v_gene: TRBV15
CDR3nt: TGTGCCACCAGCAGAGTGGGAGGGGGTTGGGATAGGGAAACTGAAGCTTTCTTT
CDR3aa: CATSRVGGGWDRETEAFF

len: 17
abundance: once
j_gene: TRBJ1-1
d_gene: NA
v_gene: TRBV7-2
CDR3nt: TGTGCCAGCAGCTTACAAGGGTTAGGCAGGGTGAACACTGAAGCTTTCTTT
CDR3aa: CASSLQGLGRVNTEAFF

len: 14
abundance: NA
j_gene: TRBJ1-6
d_gene: NA
v_gene: TRBV6-2/TRBV6-3
CDR3nt: TGTGCCAGCAGTTCAAGTGGTCCTACCGAACCCCTCCACTTT
CDR3aa: CASSSSGPTEPLHF

len: 18
abundance: NA
j_gene: TRBJ1-5
d_gene: NA
v_gene: TRBV5-6
CDR3nt: TGTGCCAGCAGCAAAAAAGGCAGGGGAAAGTATAGCAATCAGCCCCAGCATTTT
CDR3aa: CASSKKGRGKYSNQPQHF

len: 15
abundance: NA
j_gene: TRBJ2-2
d_gene: NA
v_gene: TRBV19
CDR3nt: TGTGCCAGTAGTGCCAAATTCAGGAACACCGGGGAGCTGTTTTTT
CDR3aa: CASSAKFRNTGELFF

len: 13
abundance: once
j_gene: TRBJ1-2
d_gene: NA
v_gene: TRBV7-2
CDR3nt: TGTGCCAGCAGTCTAGGGGGATTCAGTGGCTACACCTTC
CDR3aa: CASSLGGFSGYTF

len: 13
abundance: NA
j_gene: TRBJ2-5
d_gene: NA
v_gene: TRBV14
CDR3nt: TGTGCCAGCAGCCACGTGTACCAAGAGACCCAGTACTTC
CDR3aa: CASSHVYQETQYF

len: 16
abundance: NA
j_gene: TRBJ1-5
d_gene: TRBD1
v_gene: TRBV19
CDR3nt: TGTGCCAGTAGGCCATCGACAGGGGGCGTGGGTCAGCCCCAGCATTTT
CDR3aa: CASRPSTGGVGQPQHF

len: 12
abundance: NA
j_gene: TRBJ2-5
d_gene: NA
v_gene: TRBV12-3/TRBV12-4
CDR3nt: TGTGCCACCAAGGGGGTTGAAGAGACCCAGTACTTC
CDR3aa: CATKGVEETQYF

len: 15
abundance: NA
j_gene: TRBJ1-2
d_gene: NA
v_gene: TRBV5-1
CDR3nt: TGCGCCAGCAGCTTGGGGGGGCCAGCTAACTATGGCTACACCTTC
CDR3aa: CASSLGGPANYGYTF

len: 15
abundance: NA
j_gene: TRBJ1-2
d_gene: NA
v_gene: TRBV18
CDR3nt: TGTGCCAGCTCACCAAAGTATGAGGGAAACTATGGCTACACCTTC
CDR3aa: CASSPKYEGNYGYTF

len: 16
abundance: NA
j_gene: TRBJ2-5
d_gene: TRBD2
v_gene: TRBV10-1
CDR3nt: TGCGCCAGCAGTGAGGTTAGCGGGGGCCAACGAGAGACCCAGTACTTC
CDR3aa: CASSEVSGGQRETQYF

len: 14
abundance: NA
j_gene: TRBJ1-2
d_gene: NA
v_gene: TRBV9
CDR3nt: TGTGCCAGCAGCTCCACAGGGACTAACTATGGCTACACCTTC
CDR3aa: CASSSTGTNYGYTF

len: 14
abundance: NA
j_gene: TRBJ1-2
d_gene: NA
v_gene: TRBV9
CDR3nt: TGTGCCAGCAGTGGTATGGGGGGTCGGTATGGCTACACCTTC
CDR3aa: CASSGMGGRYGYTF

len: 10
abundance: few
j_gene: TRBJ1-3
d_gene: NA
v_gene: TRBV30
CDR3nt: TGTGCCTGGTCCGGGAACACCATATATTTT
CDR3aa: CAWSGNTIYF

len: 14
abundance: NA
j_gene: TRBJ1-1
d_gene: TRBD1
v_gene: TRBV2
CDR3nt: TGTGCCAGCAGTGAGGCAGGGGGAAGGACTGAAGCTTTCTTT
CDR3aa: CASSEAGGRTEAFF

len: 16
abundance: NA
j_gene: TRBJ2-1
d_gene: TRBD2
v_gene: TRBV14
CDR3nt: TGTGCCAGCAGCCCCCGGGGGGGACCTACTCAGAATGAGCAGTTCTTC
CDR3aa: CASSPRGGPTQNEQFF

len: 13
abundance: once
j_gene: TRBJ1-5
d_gene: NA
v_gene: TRBV6-5
CDR3nt: TGTGCCAGCAGTTCAGGGGCCGGACAGCCCCAGCATTTT
CDR3aa: CASSSGAGQPQHF

len: 18
abundance: NA
j_gene: TRBJ1-1
d_gene: TRBD1
v_gene: TRBV7-3
CDR3nt: TGTGCCAGCAGCCCCACGCCGGGACAGGTTAGGGAGAACACTGAAGCTTTCTTT
CDR3aa: CASSPTPGQVRENTEAFF

len: 15
abundance: few
j_gene: TRBJ1-2
d_gene: NA
v_gene: TRBV7-9
CDR3nt: TGTGCCAGCAGCTTGGAGGACCGAACCTATGGAGGCTACACCTTC
CDR3aa: CASSLEDRTYGGYTF

len: 14
abundance: NA
j_gene: TRBJ2-3
d_gene: NA
v_gene: TRBV5-1
CDR3nt: TGCGCCAGCAGCTCGACAGCTGGCACAGATACGCAGTATTTT
CDR3aa: CASSSTAGTDTQYF

len: 14
abundance: few
j_gene: TRBJ2-7
d_gene: TRBD1
v_gene: TRBV7-9
CDR3nt: TGTGCCAGCAGCCCTCGGACAGGAGAGAACGAGCAGTACTTC
CDR3aa: CASSPRTGENEQYF

len: 15
abundance: NA
j_gene: TRBJ2-5
d_gene: NA
v_gene: TRBV5-5
CDR3nt: TGTGCCAGCAGCTTTGGGCTCCTGTACCAAGAGACCCAGTACTTC
CDR3aa: CASSFGLLYQETQYF

len: 15
abundance: NA
j_gene: TRBJ2-1
d_gene: TRBD1
v_gene: TRBV3-1/TRBV3-2
CDR3nt: TGTGCCAGCAGCCTGACAGGGGGGGGAAGGAATGAGCAGTTCTTC
CDR3aa: CASSLTGGGRNEQFF

len: 14
abundance: NA
j_gene: TRBJ1-4
d_gene: NA
v_gene: TRBV9
CDR3nt: TGTGCCAGCAGCGTCACGGGATTTAATGAAAAACTGTTTTTT
CDR3aa: CASSVTGFNEKLFF

len: 13
abundance: NA
j_gene: TRBJ1-2
d_gene: NA
v_gene: TRBV11-2
CDR3nt: TGTGCCAGCAGCCGAATCGGGGATTACGGCTACACCTTC
CDR3aa: CASSRIGDYGYTF

len: 18
abundance: NA
j_gene: TRBJ1-5
d_gene: NA
v_gene: TRBV2
CDR3nt: NA
CDR3aa: CASSDSGQGAFSNQPQHF

len: 12
abundance: NA
j_gene: TRBJ1-5
d_gene: NA
v_gene: TRBV6-5
CDR3nt: TGTGCCAGCAGCCCAAGCAATCAGCCCCAGCATTTT
CDR3aa: CASSPSNQPQHF

len: 14
abundance: NA
j_gene: TRBJ1-5
d_gene: NA
v_gene: TRBV3-1/TRBV3-2
CDR3nt: TGTGCCAGCAGCCTTCTTTATAGCAATCAGCCCCAGCATTTT
CDR3aa: CASSLLYSNQPQHF

len: 14
abundance: NA
j_gene: TRBJ2-2
d_gene: TRBD1
v_gene: TRBV7-9
CDR3nt: TGTGCCAGCAGCAATCAGGGGGCTGGCGGGGAGCTGTTTTTT
CDR3aa: CASSNQGAGGELFF

len: 13
abundance: NA
j_gene: TRBJ1-1
d_gene: TRBD1
v_gene: TRBV7-8
CDR3nt: TGTGCCAGCCTGATACAGGGGTACACTGAAGCTTTCTTT
CDR3aa: CASLIQGYTEAFF

len: 13
abundance: NA
j_gene: TRBJ1-2
d_gene: TRBD1
v_gene: TRBV7-9
CDR3nt: TGTGCCAGCAGCCGAGACAGGGGGCATGGCTACACCTTC
CDR3aa: CASSRDRGHGYTF

len: 15
abundance: NA
j_gene: TRBJ1-6
d_gene: NA
v_gene: TRBV28
CDR3nt: TGTGCCAGCAGTCACGCAGGGTTTCGGAATTCACCCCTCCACTTT
CDR3aa: CASSHAGFRNSPLHF

len: 14
abundance: NA
j_gene: TRBJ2-7
d_gene: NA
v_gene: TRBV29-1
CDR3nt: TGCAGCGTTCGTCCCGGGGAACCCTCCTACGAGCAGTACTTC
CDR3aa: CSVRPGEPSYEQYF

len: 14
abundance: NA
j_gene: TRBJ1-1
d_gene: TRBD1
v_gene: TRBV25-1
CDR3nt: TGTGCCAGCAGGGGGACAGGAATGAACACTGAAGCTTTCTTT
CDR3aa: CASRGTGMNTEAFF

len: 14
abundance: NA
j_gene: TRBJ1-1
d_gene: NA
v_gene: TRBV21-1
CDR3nt: TGTGCCAGCAGCCCGACACCGCATAACACTGAAGCTTTCTTT
CDR3aa: CASSPTPHNTEAFF

len: 16
abundance: NA
j_gene: TRBJ2-2
d_gene: NA
v_gene: TRBV10-3
CDR3nt: TGTGCCATCAGTGATCCGAGGGGGGGAAACACCGGGGAGCTGTTTTTT
CDR3aa: CAISDPRGGNTGELFF

len: 17
abundance: NA
j_gene: TRBJ1-1
d_gene: TRBD1
v_gene: TRBV3-1/TRBV3-2
CDR3nt: TGTGCCAGCAGCCCACTTTGGGACAGGGGGGTGAACACTGAAGCTTTCTTT
CDR3aa: CASSPLWDRGVNTEAFF

len: 14
abundance: NA
j_gene: TRBJ1-1
d_gene: TRBD1
v_gene: TRBV3-1/TRBV3-2
CDR3nt: TGTGCCAGCAGCCTGGGACAGACGAACACTGAAGCTTTCTTT
CDR3aa: CASSLGQTNTEAFF

len: 14
abundance: NA
j_gene: TRBJ2-3
d_gene: TRBD2
v_gene: TRBV11-3
CDR3nt: TGTGCCAGCAGCCCCGGGGGGAGCACAGATACGCAGTATTTT
CDR3aa: CASSPGGSTDTQYF

len: 14
abundance: NA
j_gene: TRBJ1-1
d_gene: NA
v_gene: TRBV27
CDR3nt: TGTGCCAGCGCCCCGGCAGGGCCGCTCACTGAAGCTTTCTTT
CDR3aa: CASAPAGPLTEAFF

len: 18
abundance: NA
j_gene: TRBJ1-3
d_gene: NA
v_gene: TRBV13
CDR3nt: TGTGCCAGCAGCTTATTTCCCCAGGTCGGTAGTGCTGGAAACACCATATATTTT
CDR3aa: CASSLFPQVGSAGNTIYF

len: 13
abundance: NA
j_gene: TRBJ1-2
d_gene: NA
v_gene: TRBV19
CDR3nt: TGTGCCAGTAGTCCAGAGGGACTATATGGCTACACCTTC
CDR3aa: CASSPEGLYGYTF